This T cell receptor (beta chain) came from a study of a mutant IDH1 vaccine in newly diagnosed glioma. Study as a whole: During weeks 1, 3, 5, 7, 11, 15, 19 and 23, patients received eight vaccinations. Either 4-6 weeks after radiotherapy alone or alongside temozolomide, vaccination was begun. Sex distribution of treated patients was about 62% male and approximately 38% female; mean age was about 40 years.

Indicated time point: week 5, during vaccination. Doses consisted of 300 ug of mutant IDH1 20-mer peptide each, paired with topical imiquimod. A note on this clone: Its antigen is currently unknown.

The data were produced by immunoSEQ multiplex PCR, yet TCRdb's version contains in-frame clones alone and is incomplete. The sample holds 9,500 to 14,000 clones, around 86% seen once. The V gene lost 1 base and the J gene lost 4 bases, with 13 bases spanning the gap. Germline values: CDR1 MDHEN, CDR2 SYDVKM. There are 15 residues in the CDR3. This clonotype originated in a woman aged 40 to 50 with glioma. Some clones in this sample may be carry-over from other donors' samples. The sample consisted of PBMCs, taken from a glioma patient whose treatment included an IDH1 peptide vaccine. The chain carries TRBV28 and TRBJ1-1; D possibly corresponds to TRBD1 (6 bases). The CDR3 DNA is TGTGCCAGCAGTTTATTGCAGGGAGGGGGCACTGAAGCTTTCTTT. This translates into CASSLLQGGGTEAFF.